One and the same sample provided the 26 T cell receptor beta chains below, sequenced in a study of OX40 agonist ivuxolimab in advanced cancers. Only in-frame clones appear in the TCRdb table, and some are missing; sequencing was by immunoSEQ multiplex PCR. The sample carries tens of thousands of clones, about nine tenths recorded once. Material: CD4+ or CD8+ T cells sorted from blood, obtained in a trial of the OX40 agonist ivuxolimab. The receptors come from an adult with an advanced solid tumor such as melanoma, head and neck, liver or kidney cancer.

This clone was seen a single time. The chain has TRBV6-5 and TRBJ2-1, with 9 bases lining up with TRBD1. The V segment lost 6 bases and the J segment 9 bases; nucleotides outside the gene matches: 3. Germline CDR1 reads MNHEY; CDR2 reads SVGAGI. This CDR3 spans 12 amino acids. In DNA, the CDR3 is TGTGCCAGCAGCCGGACAGGGGTTGAGCAGTTCTTC. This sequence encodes CASSRTGVEQFF.

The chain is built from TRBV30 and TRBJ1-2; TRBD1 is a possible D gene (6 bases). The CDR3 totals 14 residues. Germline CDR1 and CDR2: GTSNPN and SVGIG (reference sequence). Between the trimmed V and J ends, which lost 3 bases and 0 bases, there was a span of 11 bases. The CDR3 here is CAWRKGVSNYGYTF. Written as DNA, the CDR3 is TGTGCCTGGAGGAAGGGGGTCTCTAACTATGGCTACACCTTC.

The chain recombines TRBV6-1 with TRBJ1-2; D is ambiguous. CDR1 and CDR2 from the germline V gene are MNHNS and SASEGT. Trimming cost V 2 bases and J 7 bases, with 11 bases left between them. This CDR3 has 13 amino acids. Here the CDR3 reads CASSETGEGGYTF. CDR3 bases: TGTGCCAGCAGTGAAACCGGAGAAGGTGGCTACACCTTC.

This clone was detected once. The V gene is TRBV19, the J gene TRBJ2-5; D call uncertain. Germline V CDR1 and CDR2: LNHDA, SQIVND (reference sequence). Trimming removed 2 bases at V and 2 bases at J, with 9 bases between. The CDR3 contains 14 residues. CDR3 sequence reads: CASSILGAQETQYF. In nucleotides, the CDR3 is TGTGCCAGTAGTATACTAGGAGCGCAAGAGACCCAGTACTTC.

For the CDR3, the DNA is TGCGCCAGCAGCCAGGACAGGGGTTGGGGAGAGACCCAGTACTTC. Translation: CASSQDRGWGETQYF. The genes are TRBV5-1 and TRBJ2-5; 9 nucleotides line up with TRBD1. The V and J ends lost 4 bases and 4 bases, in that order; junction bases with no gene match: 8. This CDR3 has 15 residues. Germline CDR1 reads SGHRS; CDR2 reads YFSETQ. Together with reference TRBV5-1 and TRBJ2-5, the CDR3 gives the full variable domain: KAGVTQTPRYLIKTRGQQVTLSCSPISGHRSVSWYQQTPGQGLQFLFEYFSETQRNKGNFPGRFSGRQFSNSRSEMNVSTLELGDSALYLCASSQDRGWGETQYFGPGTRLLVL.

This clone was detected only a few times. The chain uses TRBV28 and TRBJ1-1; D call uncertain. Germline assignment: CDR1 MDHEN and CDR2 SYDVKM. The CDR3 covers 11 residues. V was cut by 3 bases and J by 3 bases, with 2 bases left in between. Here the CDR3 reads CASSLDTEAFF. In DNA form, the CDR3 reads TGTGCCAGCAGTTTGGACACTGAAGCTTTCTTT.

CDR3 in amino acids: CAISERGRSGQNSYEQYF. CDR3 sequence (DNA): TGTGCCATCAGTGAGAGGGGCCGTTCGGGACAGAATTCCTACGAGCAGTACTTC. V is TRBV10-3 and J is TRBJ2-7; 7 nucleotides match TRBD1. CDR1 and CDR2 from the germline V gene are ENHRY and SYGVKD. Trimming removed 2 bases from V and 1 base from J; junction bases left unmatched: 14. The CDR3 totals 18 residues.

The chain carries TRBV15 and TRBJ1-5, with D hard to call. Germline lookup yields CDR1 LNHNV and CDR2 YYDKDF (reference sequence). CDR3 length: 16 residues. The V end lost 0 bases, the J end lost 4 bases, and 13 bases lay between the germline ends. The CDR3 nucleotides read TGTGCCACCAGCAGAGATGTGTCGGCCGCGAATCAGCCCCAGCATTTT. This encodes CATSRDVSAANQPQHF.

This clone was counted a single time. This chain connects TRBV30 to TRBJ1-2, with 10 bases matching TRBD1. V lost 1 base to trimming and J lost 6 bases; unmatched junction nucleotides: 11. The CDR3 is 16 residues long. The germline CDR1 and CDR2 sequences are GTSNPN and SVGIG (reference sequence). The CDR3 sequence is CAWSETGGASRDGYTF. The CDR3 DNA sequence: TGTGCCTGGAGTGAGACAGGGGGCGCCTCCAGGGATGGCTACACCTTC.

CDR3 in amino acids: CASSPQQGLAVYNEQFF. In DNA, the CDR3 is TGTGCCAGCAGCCCACAACAGGGACTAGCTGTCTACAATGAGCAGTTCTTC. The chain employs TRBV7-2 and TRBJ2-1, with 9 bases that match TRBD2. Germline lookup yields CDR1 SGHTA and CDR2 FQGNSA. CDR3 length: 17 amino acids. With 5 bases clipped from V and 3 bases from J, the junction kept 11 bases outside the gene matches.

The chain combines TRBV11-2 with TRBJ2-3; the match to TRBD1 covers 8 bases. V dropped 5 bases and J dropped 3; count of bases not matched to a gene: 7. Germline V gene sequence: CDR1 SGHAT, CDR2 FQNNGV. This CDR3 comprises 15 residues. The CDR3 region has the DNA TGTGCCAGCAGCATCGACAGGGGCCCTACAGATACGCAGTATTTT. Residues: CASSIDRGPTDTQYF.

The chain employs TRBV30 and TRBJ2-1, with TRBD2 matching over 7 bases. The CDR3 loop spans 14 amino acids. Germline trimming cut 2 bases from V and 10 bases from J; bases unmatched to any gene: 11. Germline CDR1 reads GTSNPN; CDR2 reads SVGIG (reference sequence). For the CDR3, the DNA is TGTGCCTGGAGTACAGCGGGAATAGATAGGGAGCAGTTCTTC. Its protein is CAWSTAGIDREQFF.

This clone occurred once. CDR3 protein: CAGSEAGEETQYF. CDR3 sequence (DNA): TGTGCGGGGAGCGAGGCAGGAGAAGAGACCCAGTACTTC. This sequence joins TRBV6-1 and TRBJ2-5; D might be TRBD2 (5 bases). CDR1 MNHNS and CDR2 SASEGT come from the germline V gene. This CDR3 region has 13 residues.

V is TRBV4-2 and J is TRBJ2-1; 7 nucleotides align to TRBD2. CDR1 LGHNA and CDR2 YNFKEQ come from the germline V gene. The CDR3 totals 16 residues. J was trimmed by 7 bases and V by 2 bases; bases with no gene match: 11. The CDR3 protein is CASSQSRTGGFNEQFF. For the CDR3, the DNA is TGTGCCAGCAGCCAATCACGGACGGGGGGATTTAATGAGCAGTTCTTC.

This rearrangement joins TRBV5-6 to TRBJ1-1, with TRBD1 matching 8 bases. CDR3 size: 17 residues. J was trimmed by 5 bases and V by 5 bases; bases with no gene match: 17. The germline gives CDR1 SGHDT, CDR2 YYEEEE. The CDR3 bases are TGTGCCAGCAGTCAAATTCCTTCCGCCAGGGGGCTTACTGAAGCTTTCTTT. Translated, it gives CASSQIPSARGLTEAFF.

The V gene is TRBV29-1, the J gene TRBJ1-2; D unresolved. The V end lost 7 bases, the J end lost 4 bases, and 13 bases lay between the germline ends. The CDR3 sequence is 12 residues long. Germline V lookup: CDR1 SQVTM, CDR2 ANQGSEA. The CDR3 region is CSALTHSYGYTF. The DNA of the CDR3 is TGCAGCGCTCTGACCCACAGCTATGGCTACACCTTC.

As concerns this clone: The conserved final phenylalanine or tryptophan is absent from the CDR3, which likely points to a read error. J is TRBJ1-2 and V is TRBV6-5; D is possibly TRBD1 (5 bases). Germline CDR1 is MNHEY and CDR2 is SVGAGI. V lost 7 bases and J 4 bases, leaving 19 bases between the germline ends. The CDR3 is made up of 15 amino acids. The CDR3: CASTPSSGGGYGYTL. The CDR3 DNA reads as TGTGCCAGCACCCCATCTTCGGGGGGTGGCTATGGCTACACCCTC.

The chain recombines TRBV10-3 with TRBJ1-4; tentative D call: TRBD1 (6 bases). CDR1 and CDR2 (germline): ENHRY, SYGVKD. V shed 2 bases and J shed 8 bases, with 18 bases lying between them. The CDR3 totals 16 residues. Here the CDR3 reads CAISEAGGGLGEKLFF. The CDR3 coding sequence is TGTGCCATCAGTGAGGCTGGCGGGGGGCTAGGCGAAAAACTGTTTTTT.

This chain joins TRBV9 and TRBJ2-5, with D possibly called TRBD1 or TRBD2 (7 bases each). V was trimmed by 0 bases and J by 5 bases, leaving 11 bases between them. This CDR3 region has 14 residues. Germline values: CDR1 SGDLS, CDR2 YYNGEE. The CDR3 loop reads CASSVDRGGETQYF. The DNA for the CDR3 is TGTGCCAGCAGCGTAGACAGGGGAGGGGAGACCCAGTACTTC.

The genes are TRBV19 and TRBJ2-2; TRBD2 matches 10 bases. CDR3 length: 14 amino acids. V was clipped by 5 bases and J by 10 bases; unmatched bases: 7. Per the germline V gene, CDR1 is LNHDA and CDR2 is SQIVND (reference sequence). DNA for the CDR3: TGTGCCAGTAGTGGGCTAGCGGGAGTATCGGAGCTGTTTTTT. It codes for CASSGLAGVSELFF. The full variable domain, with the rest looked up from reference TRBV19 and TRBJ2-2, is DGGITQSPKYLFRKEGQNVTLSCEQNLNHDAMYWYRQDPGQGLRLIYYSQIVNDFQKGDIAEGYSVSREKKESFPLTVTSAQKNPTAFYLCASSGLAGVSELFFGEGSRLTVL.

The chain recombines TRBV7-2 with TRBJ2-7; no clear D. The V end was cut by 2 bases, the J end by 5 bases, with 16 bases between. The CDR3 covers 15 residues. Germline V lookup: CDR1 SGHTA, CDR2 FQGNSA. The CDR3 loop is CASSLNGRPHDEQYF. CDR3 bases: TGTGCCAGCAGCTTAAATGGTAGGCCCCACGACGAGCAGTACTTC.

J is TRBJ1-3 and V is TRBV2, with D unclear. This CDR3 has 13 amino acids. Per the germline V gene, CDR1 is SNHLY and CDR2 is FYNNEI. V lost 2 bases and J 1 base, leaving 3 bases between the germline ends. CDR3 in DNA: TGTGCCAGCAGTGAACAGTCTGGAAACACCATATATTTT. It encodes CASSEQSGNTIYF.

The CDR3 DNA reads as TGTGCCATCAGTGAGTCGGGCCCGATTAATTCACCCCTCCACTTT. It is translated as CAISESGPINSPLHF. The chain uses TRBV10-3 and TRBJ1-6; D gene uncertain. This CDR3 comprises 15 residues. The germline V gene encodes CDR1 ENHRY and CDR2 SYGVKD. Trimming shortened V by 0 bases and J by 6 bases, and 9 bases separated the two germline ends.

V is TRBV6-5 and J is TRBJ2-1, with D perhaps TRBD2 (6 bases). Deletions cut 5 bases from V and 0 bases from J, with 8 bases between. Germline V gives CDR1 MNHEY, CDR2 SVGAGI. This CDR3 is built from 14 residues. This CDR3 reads CASSRRDSYNEQFF. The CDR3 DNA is TGTGCCAGCAGTAGGAGGGACTCCTACAATGAGCAGTTCTTC.

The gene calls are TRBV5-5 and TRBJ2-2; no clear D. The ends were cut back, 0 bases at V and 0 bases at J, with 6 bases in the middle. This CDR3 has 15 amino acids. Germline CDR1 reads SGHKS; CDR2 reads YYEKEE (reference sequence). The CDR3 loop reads CASSLDIANTGELFF. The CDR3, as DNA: TGTGCCAGCAGCTTGGACATCGCGAACACCGGGGAGCTGTTTTTT. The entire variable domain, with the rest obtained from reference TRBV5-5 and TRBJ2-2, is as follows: DAGVTQSPTHLIKTRGQQVTLRCSPISGHKSVSWYQQVLGQGPQFIFQYYEKEERGRGNFPDRFSARQFPNYSSELNVNALLLGDSALYLCASSLDIANTGELFFGEGSRLTVL.

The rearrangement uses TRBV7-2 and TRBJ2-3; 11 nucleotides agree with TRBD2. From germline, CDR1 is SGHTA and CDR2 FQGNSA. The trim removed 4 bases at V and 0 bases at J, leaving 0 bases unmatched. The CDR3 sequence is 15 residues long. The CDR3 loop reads CASSSSGGSTDTQYF. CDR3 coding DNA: TGTGCCAGCAGCTCTAGCGGGGGGAGCACAGATACGCAGTATTTT.